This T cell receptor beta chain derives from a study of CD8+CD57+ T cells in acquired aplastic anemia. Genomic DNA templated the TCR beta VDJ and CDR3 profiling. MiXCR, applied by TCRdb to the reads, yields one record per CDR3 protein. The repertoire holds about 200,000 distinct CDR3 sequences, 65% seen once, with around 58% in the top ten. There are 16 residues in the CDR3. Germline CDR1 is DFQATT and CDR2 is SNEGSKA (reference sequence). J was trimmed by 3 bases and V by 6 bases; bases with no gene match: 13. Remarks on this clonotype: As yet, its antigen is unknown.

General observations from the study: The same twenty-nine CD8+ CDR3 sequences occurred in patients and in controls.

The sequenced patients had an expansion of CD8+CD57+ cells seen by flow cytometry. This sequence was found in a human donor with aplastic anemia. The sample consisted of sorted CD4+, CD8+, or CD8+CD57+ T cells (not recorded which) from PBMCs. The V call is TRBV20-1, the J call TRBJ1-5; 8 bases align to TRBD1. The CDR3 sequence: CSAIRTGSAANQPQHF. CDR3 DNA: TGCAGTGCCATTCGGACAGGGTCTGCGGCCAATCAGCCCCAGCATTTT.